Shown below are 14 T cell receptor beta chains from a single sample sequenced in a study of T cell changes during pregnancy in multiple sclerosis. Using immunoSEQ multiplex PCR, the repertoire was profiled, and TCRdb retains in-frame clones only, with some absent. The sample shows tens of thousands of clones, less than 95% of them seen only once. The specimen comprised peripheral blood, sampled in the third trimester of pregnancy. Every receptor here comes from a female donor in good health, enrolled as a control in a pregnancy study.

J is TRBJ1-1 and V is TRBV6-5; D remains unclear. CDR1 is MNHEY and CDR2 is SVGAGI in the germline V gene. The CDR3 has 13 amino acids. Trimming removed 6 bases from V and 8 bases from J, with 16 bases in between. This CDR3 reads CASSSFNRGEAFF. CDR3 nucleotides: TGTGCCAGCAGCTCTTTCAACCGCGGGGAAGCTTTCTTT.

The rearrangement links TRBV27 to TRBJ1-6; 7 nucleotides align to TRBD1. The V gene end was trimmed by 4 bases and the J gene end by 7 bases; junction bases not matched to a gene: 7. The CDR3 loop spans 15 amino acids. CDR1 and CDR2 from the germline V gene are MNHEY and SMNVEV (reference sequence). Here the CDR3 DNA reads TGTGCCAGCAGTTCACCGGGACAGATGAATTCACCCCTCCACTTT. Its translation is CASSSPGQMNSPLHF.

The chain couples TRBV11-2 to TRBJ2-2; perhaps TRBD2 as D (5 bases). Germline V gives CDR1 SGHAT, CDR2 FQNNGV. The CDR3 runs to 16 residues. V was cut by 3 bases and J by 0 bases, with 11 bases left in between. The CDR3: CASSFTTIPNTGELFF. The CDR3 nucleotides are TGTGCCAGCAGCTTTACGACTATTCCGAACACCGGGGAGCTGTTTTTT.

The chain couples TRBV7-6 to TRBJ1-1; TRBD1 agrees at 8 bases. The length of the CDR3 is 15 residues. Trimming removed 0 bases from V and 4 bases from J; junction bases left unmatched: 4. In germline, CDR1 is SGHVS, CDR2 FNYEAQ. The DNA of the CDR3 is TGTGCCAGCAGCTTAGCGTCCGACAGGGGCACTGAAGCTTTCTTT. This sequence encodes CASSLASDRGTEAFF. Looking up the rest from reference TRBV7-6 and TRBJ1-1 gives the full variable domain: GAGVSQSPRYKVTKRGQDVALRCDPISGHVSLYWYRQALGQGPEFLTYFNYEAQQDKSGLPNDRFSAERPEGSISTLTIQRTEQRDSAMYRCASSLASDRGTEAFFGQGTRLTVV.

The CDR3 spells CASSLASGGAEQFF. CDR3 sequence (DNA): TGTGCCAGCAGCTTAGCCTCTGGGGGGGCCGAGCAGTTCTTC. The chain links TRBV11-2 to TRBJ2-1; maybe TRBD2 (7 bases). Trimming shortened V by 1 base and J by 10 bases, and 14 bases separated the two germline ends. The CDR3 has 14 amino acids. CDR1 is SGHAT, CDR2 FQNNGV, per germline.

J is TRBJ1-1 and V is TRBV5-8; D remains unclear. The germline gives CDR1 SGHTS, CDR2 YDEGEE. V gave up 7 bases and J gave up 0 bases, with 19 bases separating them. The CDR3 contains 16 residues. CDR3 sequence (DNA): TGTGCCAGCTCCTCAGCGGGGATCCCTATGAACACTGAAGCTTTCTTT. Translated, it gives CASSSAGIPMNTEAFF. The whole variable domain, remainder taken from reference TRBV5-8 and TRBJ1-1, is EAGVTQSPTHLIKTRGQQATLRCSPISGHTSVYWYQQALGLGLQFLLWYDEGEERNRGNFPPRFSGRQFPNYSSELNVNALELEDSALYLCASSSAGIPMNTEAFFGQGTRLTVV.

This rearrangement joins TRBV19 to TRBJ2-7; 11 bases align to TRBD2. The CDR3 runs to 14 residues. The ends lost 5 bases at V and 4 bases at J; junction bases unmatched: 4. The germline V gene has CDR1 LNHDA and CDR2 SQIVND (reference sequence). The CDR3 loop is CASSVGTSGYEQYF. The DNA for the CDR3 is TGTGCCAGTAGTGTCGGGACTAGCGGATACGAGCAGTACTTC.

This chain uses TRBV5-6 with TRBJ2-7, with TRBD2 matching over 7 bases. This CDR3 is 14 amino acids long. Germline lookup yields CDR1 SGHDT and CDR2 YYEEEE. Losses at the gene ends were 6 bases for V and 1 base for J; bases not matched to a gene: 7. CDR3 nucleotide sequence: TGTGCCAGCATGACGACTAGCAAGTCCTACGAGCAGTACTTC. This translates into CASMTTSKSYEQYF. The whole variable domain, filled in from reference TRBV5-6 and TRBJ2-7, reads DAGVTQSPTHLIKTRGQQVTLRCSPKSGHDTVSWYQQALGQGPQFIFQYYEEEERQRGNFPDRFSGHQFPNYSSELNVNALLLGDSALYLCASMTTSKSYEQYFGPGTRLTVT.

V is TRBV7-2 and J is TRBJ1-6; 9 bases line up with TRBD1. Germline CDR1 SGHTA, CDR2 FQGNSA. CDR3 size: 17 residues. The J segment lost 2 bases and the V segment lost 0 bases, leaving 2 bases of the junction unmatched. For the CDR3, the DNA is TGTGCCAGCAGCTTAGCGGGGACAGGGACCTATAATTCACCCCTCCACTTT. It encodes CASSLAGTGTYNSPLHF. The variable domain in full, with the rest retrieved from reference TRBV7-2 and TRBJ1-6, is GAGVSQSPSNKVTEKGKDVELRCDPISGHTALYWYRQSLGQGLEFLIYFQGNSAPDKSGLPSDRFSAERTGGSVSTLTIQRTQQEDSAVYLCASSLAGTGTYNSPLHFGNGTRLTVT.

This sequence joins TRBV4-1 and TRBJ2-2; 7 bases are a match to TRBD2. The V segment lost 0 bases and the J segment 0 bases; nucleotides outside the gene matches: 4. Germline CDR1 is MGHRA and CDR2 is YSYEKL. The CDR3 covers 17 residues. The CDR3: CASSQDRAGANTGELFF. The CDR3 nucleotides are TGCGCCAGCAGCCAAGACCGGGCGGGGGCGAACACCGGGGAGCTGTTTTTT.

The V call is TRBV6-5, the J call TRBJ1-6; D gene uncertain. From germline, CDR1 is MNHEY and CDR2 SVGAGI. Trimming stripped 2 bases from V and 8 bases from J, with 13 bases between. The CDR3 is made up of 15 amino acids. The CDR3 loop reads CASSYGGRWDSPLHF. Written as DNA, the CDR3 is TGTGCCAGCAGTTACGGTGGGAGGTGGGATTCACCCCTCCACTTT.

This clone showed up just once. This chain uses TRBV5-1 with TRBJ2-1, with TRBD2 matching over 10 bases. This CDR3 region has 13 residues. J gave up 13 bases and V 5 bases, and 9 bases lay outside the gene matches. Germline-derived CDR1 and CDR2 are SGHRS and YFSETQ. CDR3 in DNA: TGCGCCAGCAGGGATACTAGCGGGAATTCTCAGTTCTTC. This encodes CASRDTSGNSQFF.

The chain uses TRBV13 and TRBJ2-7, with 12 positions matching TRBD2. Germline trimming cut 5 bases from V and 2 bases from J; bases unmatched to any gene: 13. The CDR3 is made up of 18 amino acids. Germline CDR1 PRHDT, CDR2 FYEKMQ (reference sequence). CDR3 DNA sequence: TGTGCCAGCAGCCCCTCCATCATGACTAGCGGGGGCCCCTACGAGCAGTACTTC. It codes for CASSPSIMTSGGPYEQYF.

CDR3 sequence reads: CAISESRGYTEAFF. DNA of the CDR3: TGTGCCATCAGTGAGTCAAGGGGCTACACTGAAGCTTTCTTT. The rearrangement joins TRBV10-3 to TRBJ1-1, with D possibly being TRBD1 (5 bases). Germline CDR1 is ENHRY and CDR2 is SYGVKD. The CDR3 totals 14 residues. V lost 0 bases, J lost 3 bases, and 8 bases lay in between.